The entry below describes one T cell receptor (beta chain). The CDR3 runs 15 residues. V was cut by 4 bases and J by 8 bases, with 19 bases left in between. CDR1 is SGDLS, CDR2 YYNGEE, per germline. Per the original methods: Counts of nucleated cells, estimated from reference gene primer amplification, were obtained. The data were produced by immunoSEQ multiplex PCR, yet TCRdb's version contains in-frame clones alone and is incomplete. The V and J calls and clone size were taken over from that table, and D and trimming were inferred from the DNA. This sample has some 180,000 clones, with approximately 80% found just once. This entry comes from a study of blood T cell repertoires in COVID-19. Study in general: Acute and convalescent COVID-19 samples came from the United States, Italy and Spain. From T cells, B-cell-depleted T cells, or PBMCs came the material, which was cDNA or gDNA.

The rearrangement uses TRBV9 and TRBJ2-1; no clear D gene. Sequencing was performed on peripheral blood. This receptor was identified in a man aged 55 to 70 with acute or convalescent COVID-19. The CDR3 region has the DNA TGTGCCAGCAGCCCGCCCTCCCGTTCAGGTCATGAGCAGTTCTTC. This gives the protein CASSPPSRSGHEQFF.